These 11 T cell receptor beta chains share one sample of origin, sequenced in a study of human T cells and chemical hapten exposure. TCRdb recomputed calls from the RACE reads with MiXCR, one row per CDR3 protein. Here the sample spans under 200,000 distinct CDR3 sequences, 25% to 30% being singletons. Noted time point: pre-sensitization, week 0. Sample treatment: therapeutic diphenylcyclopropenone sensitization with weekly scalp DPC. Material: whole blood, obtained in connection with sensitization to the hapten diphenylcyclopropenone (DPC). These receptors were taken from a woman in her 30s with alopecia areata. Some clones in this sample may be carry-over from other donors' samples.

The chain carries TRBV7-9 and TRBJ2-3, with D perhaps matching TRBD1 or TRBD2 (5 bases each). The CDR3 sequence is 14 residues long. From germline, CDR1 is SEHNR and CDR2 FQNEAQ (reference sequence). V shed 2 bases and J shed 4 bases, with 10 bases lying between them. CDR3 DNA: TGTGCCAGCAGCTTAAGCCAGGGACCAGATACGCAGTATTTT. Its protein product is CASSLSQGPDTQYF.

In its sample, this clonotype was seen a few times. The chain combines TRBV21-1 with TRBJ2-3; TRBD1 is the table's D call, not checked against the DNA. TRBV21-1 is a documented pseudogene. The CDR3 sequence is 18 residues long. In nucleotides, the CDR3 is TGTGCCAGCAGCAAAGACAGCGGGGGGCTAGGGATCACAGATACGCAGTATTTT. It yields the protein CASSKDSGGLGITDTQYF.

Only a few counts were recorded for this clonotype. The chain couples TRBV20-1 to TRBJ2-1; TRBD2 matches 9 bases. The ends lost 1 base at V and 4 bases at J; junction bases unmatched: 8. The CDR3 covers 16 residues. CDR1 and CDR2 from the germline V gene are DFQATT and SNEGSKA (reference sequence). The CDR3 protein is CSARAGTSIHYNEQFF. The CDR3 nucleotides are TGCAGTGCTAGAGCCGGGACTAGCATACATTACAATGAGCAGTTCTTC.

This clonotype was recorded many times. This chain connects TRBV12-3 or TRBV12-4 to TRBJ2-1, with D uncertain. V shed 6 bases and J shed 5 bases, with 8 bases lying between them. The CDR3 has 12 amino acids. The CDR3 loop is CASRSNDNEQFF. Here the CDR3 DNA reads TGTGCCAGCAGGAGTAATGACAATGAGCAGTTCTTC.

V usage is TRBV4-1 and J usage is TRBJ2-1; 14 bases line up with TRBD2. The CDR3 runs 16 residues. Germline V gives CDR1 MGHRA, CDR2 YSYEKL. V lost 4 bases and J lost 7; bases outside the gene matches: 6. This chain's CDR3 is CASSRLAGGLSNEQFF. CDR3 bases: TGCGCCAGCAGCCGACTAGCGGGAGGGCTTAGTAATGAGCAGTTCTTC.

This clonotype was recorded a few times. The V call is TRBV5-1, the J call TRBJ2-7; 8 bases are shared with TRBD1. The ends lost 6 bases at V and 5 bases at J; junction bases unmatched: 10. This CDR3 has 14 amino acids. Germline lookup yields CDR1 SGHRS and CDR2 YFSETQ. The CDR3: CASTLPGQVHEQYF. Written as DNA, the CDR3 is TGCGCCAGCACCCTACCGGGACAGGTCCACGAGCAGTACTTC.

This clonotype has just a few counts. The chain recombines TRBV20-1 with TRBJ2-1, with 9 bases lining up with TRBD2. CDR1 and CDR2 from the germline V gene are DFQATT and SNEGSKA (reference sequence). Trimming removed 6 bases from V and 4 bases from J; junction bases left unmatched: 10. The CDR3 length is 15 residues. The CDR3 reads CSARELAGNYNEQFF. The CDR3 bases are TGCAGTGCCCGGGAACTAGCGGGTAATTACAATGAGCAGTTCTTC.

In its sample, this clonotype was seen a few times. The CDR3 DNA is TGTGCCAGCAGAGAGCGGGGCTACGAGCAGTACTTC. As protein: CASRERGYEQYF. J is TRBJ2-7 and V is TRBV2; TRBD2 matches at 7 bases. The V and J ends lost 6 bases and 3 bases, in that order; junction bases with no gene match: 2. There are 12 residues in the CDR3. The V gene's germline CDR1 is SNHLY and CDR2 FYNNEI.

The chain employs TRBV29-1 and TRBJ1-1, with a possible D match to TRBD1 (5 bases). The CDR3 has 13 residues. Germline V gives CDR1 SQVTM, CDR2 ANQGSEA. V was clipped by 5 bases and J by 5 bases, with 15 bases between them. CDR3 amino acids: CSVHFMGGTEAFF. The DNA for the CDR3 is TGCAGCGTTCATTTCATGGGGGGTACTGAAGCTTTCTTT.

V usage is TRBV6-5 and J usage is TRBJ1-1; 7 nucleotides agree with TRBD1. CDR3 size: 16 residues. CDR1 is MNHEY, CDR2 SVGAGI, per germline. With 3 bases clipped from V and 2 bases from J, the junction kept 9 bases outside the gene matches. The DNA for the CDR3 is TGTGCCAGCAGTTATGCCCCGGGACAGACAAACACTGAAGCTTTCTTT. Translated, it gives CASSYAPGQTNTEAFF.

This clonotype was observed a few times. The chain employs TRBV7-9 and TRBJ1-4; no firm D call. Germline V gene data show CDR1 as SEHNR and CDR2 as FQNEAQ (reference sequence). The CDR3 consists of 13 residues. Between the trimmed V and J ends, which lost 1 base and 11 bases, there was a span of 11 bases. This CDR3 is CASSLDPGRKLFF. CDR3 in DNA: TGTGCCAGCAGCTTAGACCCGGGGAGGAAACTGTTTTTT.